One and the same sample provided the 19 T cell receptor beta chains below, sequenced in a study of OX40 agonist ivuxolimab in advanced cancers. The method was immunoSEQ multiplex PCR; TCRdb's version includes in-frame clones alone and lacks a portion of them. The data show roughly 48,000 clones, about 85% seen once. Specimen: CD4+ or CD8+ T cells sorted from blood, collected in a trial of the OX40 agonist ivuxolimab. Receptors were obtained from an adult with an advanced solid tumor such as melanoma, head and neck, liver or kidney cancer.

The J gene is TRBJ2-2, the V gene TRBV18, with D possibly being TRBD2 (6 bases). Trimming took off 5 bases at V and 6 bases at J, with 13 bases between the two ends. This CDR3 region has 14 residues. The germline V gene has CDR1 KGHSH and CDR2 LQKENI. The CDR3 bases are TGTGCCAGCTCATACGGGACTCGTGCCGGGGAGCTGTTTTTT. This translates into CASSYGTRAGELFF.

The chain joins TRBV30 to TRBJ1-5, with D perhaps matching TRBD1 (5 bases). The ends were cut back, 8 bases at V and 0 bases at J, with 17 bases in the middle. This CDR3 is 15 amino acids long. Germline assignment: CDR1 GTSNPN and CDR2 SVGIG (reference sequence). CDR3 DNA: TGTGCCGCGTCAGGACAAATGACTAGCAATCAGCCCCAGCATTTT. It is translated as CAASGQMTSNQPQHF.

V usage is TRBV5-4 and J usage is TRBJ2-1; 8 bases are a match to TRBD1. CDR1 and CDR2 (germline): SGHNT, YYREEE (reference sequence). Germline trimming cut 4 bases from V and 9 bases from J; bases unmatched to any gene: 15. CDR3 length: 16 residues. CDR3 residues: CASSGTLTAGGSEQFF. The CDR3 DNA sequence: TGTGCCAGCAGCGGCACTCTCACGGCAGGGGGCAGTGAGCAGTTCTTC. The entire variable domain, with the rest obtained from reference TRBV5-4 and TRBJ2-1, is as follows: ETGVTQSPTHLIKTRGQQVTLRCSSQSGHNTVSWYQQALGQGPQFIFQYYREEENGRGNFPPRFSGLQFPNYSSELNVNALELDDSALYLCASSGTLTAGGSEQFFGPGTRLTVL.

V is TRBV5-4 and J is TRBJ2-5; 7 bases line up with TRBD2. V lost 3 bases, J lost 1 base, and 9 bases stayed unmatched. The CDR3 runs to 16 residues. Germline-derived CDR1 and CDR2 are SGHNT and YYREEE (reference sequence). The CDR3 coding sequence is TGTGCCAGCAGCTCCCGGTCTAGCGGAGTCCAAGAGACCCAGTACTTC. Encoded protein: CASSSRSSGVQETQYF. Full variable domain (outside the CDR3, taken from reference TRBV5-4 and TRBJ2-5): ETGVTQSPTHLIKTRGQQVTLRCSSQSGHNTVSWYQQALGQGPQFIFQYYREEENGRGNFPPRFSGLQFPNYSSELNVNALELDDSALYLCASSSRSSGVQETQYFGPGTRLLVL.

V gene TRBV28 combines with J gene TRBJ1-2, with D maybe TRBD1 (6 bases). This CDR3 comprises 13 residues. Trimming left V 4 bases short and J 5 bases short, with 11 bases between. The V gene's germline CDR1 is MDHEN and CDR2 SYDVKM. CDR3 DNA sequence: TGTGCCAGCAGTTCCAGGGGTGTTTATGGCTACACCTTC. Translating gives CASSSRGVYGYTF.

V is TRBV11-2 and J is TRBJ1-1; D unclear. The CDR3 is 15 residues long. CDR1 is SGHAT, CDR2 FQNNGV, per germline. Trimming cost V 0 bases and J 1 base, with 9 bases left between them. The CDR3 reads CASSLEDFSNTEAFF. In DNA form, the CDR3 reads TGTGCCAGCAGCTTAGAGGACTTCTCGAACACTGAAGCTTTCTTT.

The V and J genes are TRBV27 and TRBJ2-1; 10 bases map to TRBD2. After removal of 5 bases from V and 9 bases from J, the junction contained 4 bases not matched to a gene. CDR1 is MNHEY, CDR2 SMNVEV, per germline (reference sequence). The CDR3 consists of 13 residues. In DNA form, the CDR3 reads TGTGCCAGCAGTAGCGGGAGGGCAGGTGAGCAGTTCTTC. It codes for CASSSGRAGEQFF.

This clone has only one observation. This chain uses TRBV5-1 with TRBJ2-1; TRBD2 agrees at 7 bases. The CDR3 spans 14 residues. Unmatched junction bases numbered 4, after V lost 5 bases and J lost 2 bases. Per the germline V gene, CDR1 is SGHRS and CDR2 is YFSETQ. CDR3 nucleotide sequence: TGCGCCAGCAGATCCAGCGGGACCTACAATGAGCAGTTCTTC. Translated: CASRSSGTYNEQFF.

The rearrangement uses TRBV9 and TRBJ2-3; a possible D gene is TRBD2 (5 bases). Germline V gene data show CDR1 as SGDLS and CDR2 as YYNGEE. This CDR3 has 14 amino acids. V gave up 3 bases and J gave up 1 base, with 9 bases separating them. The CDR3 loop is CASSAPGGTDTQYF. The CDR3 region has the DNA TGTGCCAGCAGCGCCCCCGGGGGCACAGATACGCAGTATTTT.

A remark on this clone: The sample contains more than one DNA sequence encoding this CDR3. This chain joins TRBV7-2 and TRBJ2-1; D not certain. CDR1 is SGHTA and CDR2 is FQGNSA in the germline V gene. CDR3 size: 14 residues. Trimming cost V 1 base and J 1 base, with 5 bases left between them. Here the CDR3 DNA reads TGTGCCAGCAGCTTAGATAGTTCCTACAATGAGCAGTTCTTC. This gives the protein CASSLDSSYNEQFF. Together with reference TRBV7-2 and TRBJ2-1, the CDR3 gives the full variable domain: GAGVSQSPSNKVTEKGKDVELRCDPISGHTALYWYRQSLGQGLEFLIYFQGNSAPDKSGLPSDRFSAERTGGSVSTLTIQRTQQEDSAVYLCASSLDSSYNEQFFGPGTRLTVL.

The CDR3 spells CASSLDGHYGYTF. The DNA for the CDR3 is TGTGCCAGCAGCCTGGACGGACATTATGGCTACACCTTC. The rearrangement joins TRBV5-4 to TRBJ1-2; a weak D match, TRBD1 (5 bases). The V end lost 4 bases, the J end lost 5 bases, and 12 bases lay between the germline ends. Germline lookup yields CDR1 SGHNT and CDR2 YYREEE (reference sequence). This CDR3 comprises 13 residues.

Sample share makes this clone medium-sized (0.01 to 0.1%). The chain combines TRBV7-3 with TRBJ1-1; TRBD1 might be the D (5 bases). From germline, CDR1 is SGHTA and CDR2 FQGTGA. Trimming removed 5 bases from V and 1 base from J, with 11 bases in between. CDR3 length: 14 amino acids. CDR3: CASSPGHSNTEAFF. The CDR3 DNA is TGTGCCAGCAGCCCCGGACACTCGAACACTGAAGCTTTCTTT.

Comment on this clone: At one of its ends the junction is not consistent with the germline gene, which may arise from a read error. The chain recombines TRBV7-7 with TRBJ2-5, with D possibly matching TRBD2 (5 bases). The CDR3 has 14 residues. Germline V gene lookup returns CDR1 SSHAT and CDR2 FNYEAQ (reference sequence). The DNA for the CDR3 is TGTGCTAGCAGCCCGGTGAGGGCAGCAGAGACCCAGTACTTC. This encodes CASSPVRAAETQYF.

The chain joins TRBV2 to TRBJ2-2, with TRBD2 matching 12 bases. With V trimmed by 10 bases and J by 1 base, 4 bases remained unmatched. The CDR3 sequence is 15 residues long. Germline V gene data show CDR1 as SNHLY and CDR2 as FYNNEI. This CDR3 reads CATSGLAGNTGELFF. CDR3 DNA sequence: TGTGCCACTTCGGGACTAGCGGGGAACACCGGGGAGCTGTTTTTT.

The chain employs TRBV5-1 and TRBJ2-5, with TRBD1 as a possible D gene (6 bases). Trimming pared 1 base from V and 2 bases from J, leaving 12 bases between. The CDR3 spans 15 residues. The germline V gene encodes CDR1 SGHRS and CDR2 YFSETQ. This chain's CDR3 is CASSLMGQGQETQYF. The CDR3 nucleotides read TGCGCCAGCAGCTTGATGGGACAAGGACAAGAGACCCAGTACTTC.

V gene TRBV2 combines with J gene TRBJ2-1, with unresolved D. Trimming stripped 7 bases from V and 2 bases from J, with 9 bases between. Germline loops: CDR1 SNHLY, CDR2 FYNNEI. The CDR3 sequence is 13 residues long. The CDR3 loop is CASKMTPYNEQFF. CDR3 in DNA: TGTGCCAGCAAGATGACCCCCTACAATGAGCAGTTCTTC.

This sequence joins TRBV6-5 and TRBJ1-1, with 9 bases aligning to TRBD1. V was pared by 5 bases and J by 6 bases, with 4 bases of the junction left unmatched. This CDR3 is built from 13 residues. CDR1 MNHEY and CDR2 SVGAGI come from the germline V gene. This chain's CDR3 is CASSIGQGPEAFF. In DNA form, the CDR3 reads TGTGCCAGCAGTATCGGACAGGGGCCTGAAGCTTTCTTT.

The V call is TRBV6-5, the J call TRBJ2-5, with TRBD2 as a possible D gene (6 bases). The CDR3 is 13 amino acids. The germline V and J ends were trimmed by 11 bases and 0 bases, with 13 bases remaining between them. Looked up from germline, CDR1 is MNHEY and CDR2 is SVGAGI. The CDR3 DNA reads TGTGCCTCACTAGCAGCAAACCAAGAGACCCAGTACTTC. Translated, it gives CASLAANQETQYF.

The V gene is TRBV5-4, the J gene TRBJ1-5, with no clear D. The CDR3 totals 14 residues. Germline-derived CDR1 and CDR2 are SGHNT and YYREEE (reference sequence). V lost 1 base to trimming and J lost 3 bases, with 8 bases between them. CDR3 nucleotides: TGTGCCAGCAGCTTGTCGGGGTACAATCAGCCCCAGCATTTT. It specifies CASSLSGYNQPQHF.